This entry concerns a single T cell receptor beta chain. What it recognizes is unknown. This CDR3 comprises 16 residues. CDR1 SGHDN and CDR2 FVKESK come from the germline V gene. Trimming took 3 bases from V and 4 from J; bases not matched to a gene: 9. Assay: immunoSEQ multiplex PCR; the TCRdb copy retains only in-frame clones and omits some. The sample shows 30,000 to 35,000 clones, roughly nine tenths of them seen only once. This entry is derived from a study of T cells in localized non-small cell lung cancer. Study-wide results and caveats: Overall survival was longer when the density of T cells in the blood was higher. Clonality of T cells reached its maximum in uninvolved adjacent lung, surpassing tumor.

Specimen: peripheral blood, collected before any cancer treatment. The chain joins TRBV14 to TRBJ2-1; 7 nucleotides align to TRBD2. This TCR was recovered from a female donor over 55 with stage I lung adenocarcinoma. CDR3 nucleotide sequence: TGTGCCAGCAGCCAGCTCGGCGGGAGTCAATACAATGAGCAGTTCTTC. It is translated as CASSQLGGSQYNEQFF.